Below are 19 T cell receptor beta chains sequenced from a single sample in a study of T-cell memory formation after mild COVID-19. TCRdb reprocessed the 5' RACE reads with MiXCR, giving one entry per CDR3 protein. The sample lists 280,000 or so distinct CDR3 sequences, under 8.5% seen once, with under 25% in the top ten. The sequenced material came from PBMCs or a T cell subset sorted from them (not recorded which). The source is a man between 18 and 29 years old who had mild COVID-19 (a few samples of this study predate the infection). Cell type and time point are not known.

The CDR3, as DNA: TGCGCCAGCAGCCAAGAGAACGGGGGGGGCCGAGATACGCAGTATTTT. Translated, it gives CASSQENGGGRDTQYF. The J gene is TRBJ2-3, the V gene TRBV4-1; the match to TRBD2 covers 8 bases. The J segment lost 5 bases and the V segment lost 0 bases, leaving 7 bases of the junction unmatched. This CDR3 region has 16 residues. In germline, CDR1 is MGHRA, CDR2 YSYEKL.

The chain employs TRBV2 and TRBJ2-5; D may correspond to TRBD1 or TRBD2 (5 bases each). V lost 1 base to trimming and J lost 4 bases, with 13 bases between them. Germline-derived CDR1 and CDR2 are SNHLY and FYNNEI. The CDR3 is 15 amino acids. CDR3 in amino acids: CASSEGGPRGETQYF. The CDR3 DNA reads as TGTGCCAGCAGTGAAGGGGGACCTCGGGGAGAGACCCAGTACTTC.

This clonotype was detected only a few times. The chain carries TRBV4-1 and TRBJ2-7; D ambiguous. Germline V lookup: CDR1 MGHRA, CDR2 YSYEKL. This CDR3 spans 16 amino acids. Trimming removed 0 bases from V and 1 base from J, with 13 bases in between. The CDR3 DNA is TGCGCCAGCAGCCAAGACTTCGGCCCTGGGTCCTACGAGCAGTACGTC. This translates into CASSQDFGPGSYEQYV.

V and J are TRBV29-1 and TRBJ2-5; 7 bases align to TRBD1. This CDR3 spans 12 amino acids. Germline V gene sequence: CDR1 SQVTM, CDR2 ANQGSEA. V dropped 4 bases and J dropped 4; count of bases not matched to a gene: 3. CDR3 DNA: TGCAGCGTTGCGTCAGGGGGAGAGACCCAGTACTTC. Translating it yields CSVASGGETQYF.

The sample holds a few counts of this clonotype. The chain joins TRBV5-4 to TRBJ2-3, with D perhaps matching TRBD2 (6 bases). Between the trimmed V and J ends, which lost 1 base and 4 bases, there was a span of 13 bases. The length of the CDR3 is 15 residues. CDR1 is SGHNT and CDR2 is YYREEE in the germline V gene (reference sequence). For the CDR3, the DNA is TGTGCCAGCAGCTTGCAGGTCGGGGGAGCAGATACGCAGTATTTT. It is translated as CASSLQVGGADTQYF.

V gene TRBV5-6 combines with J gene TRBJ2-3, with a possible D match to TRBD1 (6 bases). The germline V gene has CDR1 SGHDT and CDR2 YYEEEE. Trimming took off 1 base at V and 2 bases at J, with 11 bases between the two ends. The CDR3 runs to 15 residues. CDR3 sequence (DNA): TGTGCCAGCAGCTTGATGGCAGGGGCCACAGATACGCAGTATTTT. Amino acids: CASSLMAGATDTQYF.

The chain is built from TRBV6-5 and TRBJ1-2; D might be TRBD1 (6 bases). The CDR3 consists of 16 residues. V was trimmed by 6 bases and J by 6 bases, leaving 23 bases between them. Germline loops: CDR1 MNHEY, CDR2 SVGAGI. In DNA form, the CDR3 reads TGTGCCAGCAGCCCCGGGGGGACAAGGTCACGTAATGGCTACACCTTC. It is translated as CASSPGGTRSRNGYTF.

V is TRBV20-1 and J is TRBJ2-3, with no clear D. The CDR3 has 14 amino acids. Trimming cost V 3 bases and J 1 base, with 11 bases left between them. The germline gives CDR1 DFQATT, CDR2 SNEGSKA (reference sequence). The CDR3 is CSASGLVGTDTQYF. In DNA form, the CDR3 reads TGCAGTGCTAGTGGCCTTGTAGGCACAGATACGCAGTATTTT.

This clonotype was counted between two and nine times. The gene calls are TRBV13 and TRBJ2-7, with a possible D match to TRBD2 (5 bases). This CDR3 spans 16 amino acids. V lost 6 bases and J lost 2, with 20 bases in between. Germline V CDR1 and CDR2: PRHDT, FYEKMQ (reference sequence). The CDR3 loop is CASSSTDGDRAYEQYV. As DNA, the CDR3 is TGTGCCAGCAGTTCCACGGACGGGGATCGTGCCTACGAGCAGTACGTC.

The sample holds many counts of this clonotype. The V gene is TRBV10-3, the J gene TRBJ2-7, with TRBD1 as a possible D gene (6 bases). Germline V lookup: CDR1 ENHRY, CDR2 SYGVKD. The CDR3 has 13 amino acids. Trimming shortened V by 9 bases and J by 2 bases, and 14 bases separated the two germline ends. The CDR3 here is CAIAGDATYEQYF. The DNA for the CDR3 is TGTGCCATTGCAGGGGACGCTACCTACGAGCAGTACTTC.

This clonotype was counted only a few times. J is TRBJ1-1 and V is TRBV30; D is uncertain. CDR3 size: 14 residues. Germline V CDR1 and CDR2: GTSNPN, SVGIG (reference sequence). The V and J ends lost 5 bases and 0 bases respectively, with 13 bases between them. In DNA form, the CDR3 reads TGTGCCTGGGTACGAGGATACATGAACACTGAAGCTTTCTTT. This codes for CAWVRGYMNTEAFF.

This clonotype was observed a few times. The CDR3 sequence is CASSVTANTEAFF. DNA of the CDR3: TGCGCCAGCAGTGTGACGGCGAACACTGAAGCTTTCTTT. The rearrangement uses TRBV5-1 and TRBJ1-1; no clear D gene. Germline V CDR1 and CDR2: SGHRS, YFSETQ. The CDR3 is 13 amino acids. V was clipped by 5 bases and J by 1 base, with 9 bases between them.

J is TRBJ2-2 and V is TRBV12-3 or TRBV12-4; D possibly matches TRBD1 or TRBD2 (6 bases each). Trimming removed 3 bases from V and 3 bases from J, with 8 bases in between. The CDR3 sequence is 14 residues long. CDR3 sequence (DNA): TGTGCCAGCAGTTTTCGGGGGCACACCGGGGAGCTGTTTTTT. Its protein is CASSFRGHTGELFF.

In its sample, this clonotype was seen a few times. V usage is TRBV5-1 and J usage is TRBJ2-3, with unresolved D. V was pared by 0 bases and J by 5 bases, with 7 bases between. The CDR3 has 13 amino acids. Germline V gives CDR1 SGHRS, CDR2 YFSETQ. The CDR3 loop is CASSLEGRDTQYF. The CDR3 DNA follows: TGCGCCAGCAGCTTGGAAGGGCGAGATACGCAGTATTTT.

This clonotype has only a few counts. The CDR3 DNA sequence: TGTGCCAGCAGCGGCCGAGGGGGCCGGGCCGGGGAGCTGTTTTTT. It is translated as CASSGRGGRAGELFF. The chain is built from TRBV7-9 and TRBJ2-2, with 7 nucleotides matching TRBD1. The germline CDR1 and CDR2 sequences are SEHNR and FQNEAQ (reference sequence). The trim removed 5 bases at V and 6 bases at J, leaving 9 bases unmatched. The CDR3 sequence is 15 residues long.

This clonotype was recorded many times. The chain uses TRBV20-1 and TRBJ2-1, with 9 bases identical to TRBD2. Germline trimming cut 4 bases from V and 6 bases from J; bases unmatched to any gene: 10. There are 15 residues in the CDR3. CDR1 is DFQATT, CDR2 SNEGSKA, per germline (reference sequence). CDR3 sequence reads: CSATRLETSGNEQFF. The CDR3 DNA sequence: TGCAGTGCTACTCGACTGGAGACTAGCGGCAATGAGCAGTTCTTC.

A few counts support this clonotype. The CDR3 sequence is CASRQGLEQYV. In DNA form, the CDR3 reads TGTGCCAGCAGACAGGGCCTAGAGCAGTACGTC. The chain recombines TRBV6-1 with TRBJ2-7; the D gene is possibly TRBD1 (6 bases). Between the trimmed V and J ends, which lost 6 bases and 7 bases, there was a span of 10 bases. CDR1 is MNHNS and CDR2 is SASEGT in the germline V gene. The CDR3 is made up of 11 amino acids.

This clonotype appeared a few times. This rearrangement joins TRBV2 to TRBJ1-2; D is uncertain. CDR3 size: 13 residues. Deletions cut 6 bases from V and 7 bases from J, with 15 bases between. Germline CDR1 is SNHLY and CDR2 is FYNNEI. The CDR3 coding sequence is TGTGCCAGCAGGTGGACGTGGTTGGGTGGCTACACCTTC. It yields the protein CASRWTWLGGYTF.

In this sample, this clonotype turned up a few times. The gene calls are TRBV4-3 and TRBJ1-6; TRBD1 is a possible D gene (5 bases). V dropped 1 base and J dropped 3 bases, with 10 bases sitting between them. Germline values: CDR1 LGHNA, CDR2 YSLEER. The CDR3 consists of 16 residues. The CDR3 DNA is TGCGCCAGCAGCCAAGTCCAGGGTGGCTATAATTCACCCCTCCACTTT. The encoded protein is CASSQVQGGYNSPLHF.